The 15 T cell receptor beta chains presented below share a single source sample, sequenced in a study of blood T cell repertoires in COVID-19. Profiled with immunoSEQ multiplex PCR; TCRdb holds only in-frame clones, not every one. The sample includes under 85,000 clones, about 86% seen only once; the top ten take around 12%. Material for sequencing was peripheral blood. These receptors came from a human donor in a cohort sampled during active COVID-19.

The chain combines TRBV4-3 with TRBJ1-2; no reliable D call. The V gene lost 0 bases and the J gene lost 8 bases, with 16 bases spanning the gap. Germline loops: CDR1 LGHNA, CDR2 YSLEER. This CDR3 has 15 residues. CDR3 loop: CASSQDFAGMRGYTF. The CDR3, as DNA: TGCGCCAGCAGCCAAGATTTCGCGGGGATGAGAGGCTACACCTTC.

The chain combines TRBV11-2 with TRBJ2-7; weak D call: TRBD2 (5 bases). CDR1 is SGHAT and CDR2 is FQNNGV in the germline V gene. The germline V and J ends were trimmed by 2 bases and 1 base, with 12 bases remaining between them. This CDR3 has 15 residues. For the CDR3, the DNA is TGTGCCAGCAGCTTATCCCCGTGGACTTCCTACGAGCAGTACTTC. Translation: CASSLSPWTSYEQYF.

The chain links TRBV2 to TRBJ1-6; no clear D. The ends were cut back, 6 bases at V and 7 bases at J, with 10 bases in the middle. The CDR3 is made up of 13 amino acids. Germline loops: CDR1 SNHLY, CDR2 FYNNEI. The DNA for the CDR3 is TGTGCCAGCAGCATACAGCGGAATTCACCCCTCCACTTT. As protein: CASSIQRNSPLHF.

The rearrangement joins TRBV6-1 to TRBJ2-3, with D possibly matching TRBD2 (5 bases). Germline V lookup: CDR1 MNHNS, CDR2 SASEGT. The CDR3 runs 16 residues. V shed 3 bases and J shed 2 bases, with 15 bases lying between them. The CDR3 DNA follows: TGTGCCAGCAGTGACGGGATCCGTACGACCACAGATACGCAGTATTTT. Translated: CASSDGIRTTTDTQYF.

The rearrangement joins TRBV12-3 or TRBV12-4 to TRBJ1-1, with 7 bases identical to TRBD1. The ends lost 6 bases at V and 5 bases at J; junction bases unmatched: 3. The CDR3 runs to 12 residues. The CDR3: CASSLTGTEAFF. The CDR3 region has the DNA TGTGCCAGCAGCCTGACAGGGACTGAAGCTTTCTTT.

A note on this clone: The junction and the germline gene differ at one end; a read error may be behind it. This chain connects TRBV6-2 or TRBV6-3 to TRBJ1-5, with 9 bases identical to TRBD1. Germline values: CDR1 MNHEY, CDR2 SVGEGT. The CDR3 contains 19 residues. DNA for the CDR3: TGTGCCAGCAGCTACTTGCGGTCGGGACAGGGAGGACGCAATCAGCCCCAGCATTTT. This translates into CASSYLRSGQGGRNQPQHF.

This clone has just one count. The chain has TRBV18 and TRBJ2-7; 7 positions agree with TRBD1. The V gene end was trimmed by 1 base and the J gene end by 5 bases; junction bases not matched to a gene: 2. The CDR3 contains 13 residues. Germline loops: CDR1 KGHSH, CDR2 LQKENI. This CDR3 reads CASSPHTGDEQYF. The CDR3 DNA reads as TGTGCCAGCTCACCACATACAGGGGACGAGCAGTACTTC.

A remark on this clone: This CDR3 is also generated by other DNA sequences in the sample. The CDR3 DNA reads as TGTGCCAGCAGTTCTCCCGGGACAGCCTACGAGCAGTACTTC. Amino acids: CASSSPGTAYEQYF. The chain carries TRBV6-5 and TRBJ2-7; 7 bases are shared with TRBD1. With V trimmed by 4 bases and J by 2 bases, 5 bases remained unmatched. The CDR3 extends over 14 amino acids. In germline, CDR1 is MNHEY, CDR2 SVGAGI.

The rearrangement joins TRBV28 to TRBJ2-6, with 8 positions matching TRBD2. The germline CDR1 and CDR2 sequences are MDHEN and SYDVKM. The trim removed 8 bases at V and 4 bases at J, leaving 13 bases unmatched. The CDR3 runs to 17 residues. Here the CDR3 reads CASGVPAGAGGANVLTF. CDR3 in DNA: TGTGCCAGCGGGGTTCCAGCGGGGGCGGGAGGGGCCAACGTCCTGACTTTC.

V and J are TRBV6-6 and TRBJ2-7; 7 nucleotides align to TRBD2. The germline V gene has CDR1 MNHNY and CDR2 SVGAGI (reference sequence). With V trimmed by 6 bases and J by 3 bases, 8 bases remained unmatched. The CDR3 is made up of 14 amino acids. Here the CDR3 reads CASRSREDYYEQYF. Written as DNA, the CDR3 is TGTGCCAGCAGGAGCCGGGAGGACTACTACGAGCAGTACTTC.

CDR3 residues: CASSARRRGNNQPQHF. The CDR3 bases are TGTGCCAGCAGCGCCCGGCGGCGGGGGAACAATCAGCCCCAGCATTTT. J is TRBJ1-5 and V is TRBV9, with D perhaps TRBD1 (5 bases). The CDR3 is 16 residues long. V was trimmed by 3 bases and J by 3 bases, leaving 16 bases between them. Germline V gives CDR1 SGDLS, CDR2 YYNGEE.

CDR3 nucleotide sequence: TGTGCCAGCAGTGAAGCGTTCAGGGGTCCTAGCTCCTACGAGCAGTACTTC. Residues: CASSEAFRGPSSYEQYF. The chain combines TRBV2 with TRBJ2-7; perhaps TRBD1 as D (6 bases). The germline CDR1 and CDR2 sequences are SNHLY and FYNNEI. CDR3 length: 17 residues. V gave up 0 bases and J gave up 0 bases, with 15 bases separating them. Variable domain in full (rest from reference TRBV2 and TRBJ2-7): EPEVTQTPSHQVTQMGQEVILRCVPISNHLYFYWYRQILGQKVEFLVSFYNNEISEKSEIFDDQFSVERPDGSNFTLKIRSTKLEDSAMYFCASSEAFRGPSSYEQYFGPGTRLTVT.

The V call is TRBV5-1, the J call TRBJ2-3; 9 nucleotides line up with TRBD1. The CDR3 sequence is 14 residues long. V dropped 4 bases and J dropped 13; count of bases not matched to a gene: 13. Per the germline V gene, CDR1 is SGHRS and CDR2 is YFSETQ. CDR3 DNA sequence: TGCGCCAGCAGCCTCCGGTTGGACCGGACAGGGGAGTATTTT. This encodes CASSLRLDRTGEYF.

In its sample, this clone was seen a few times. CDR3 in amino acids: CASSRTGELGYGYTF. The CDR3 bases are TGTGCCAGCAGCAGGACAGGGGAGTTGGGCTATGGCTACACCTTC. The chain uses TRBV7-2 and TRBJ1-2, with 9 bases identical to TRBD1. Trimming at V came to 5 bases and at J to 4 bases, leaving 8 bases not matched to a gene. This CDR3 comprises 15 residues. The germline CDR1 and CDR2 sequences are SGHTA and FQGNSA. The full variable domain, rest sourced from reference TRBV7-2 and TRBJ1-2, is GAGVSQSPSNKVTEKGKDVELRCDPISGHTALYWYRQSLGQGLEFLIYFQGNSAPDKSGLPSDRFSAERTGGSVSTLTIQRTQQEDSAVYLCASSRTGELGYGYTFGSGTRLTVV.

The genes are TRBV7-2 and TRBJ1-2, with D possibly TRBD1 on 6 matching bases. Germline assignment: CDR1 SGHTA and CDR2 FQGNSA. The CDR3 has 14 residues. Trimming removed 4 bases at V and 4 bases at J, with 13 bases between. CDR3 in amino acids: CASSSQTGPYGYTF. CDR3 coding DNA: TGTGCCAGCAGCTCCCAAACAGGGCCCTATGGCTACACCTTC.